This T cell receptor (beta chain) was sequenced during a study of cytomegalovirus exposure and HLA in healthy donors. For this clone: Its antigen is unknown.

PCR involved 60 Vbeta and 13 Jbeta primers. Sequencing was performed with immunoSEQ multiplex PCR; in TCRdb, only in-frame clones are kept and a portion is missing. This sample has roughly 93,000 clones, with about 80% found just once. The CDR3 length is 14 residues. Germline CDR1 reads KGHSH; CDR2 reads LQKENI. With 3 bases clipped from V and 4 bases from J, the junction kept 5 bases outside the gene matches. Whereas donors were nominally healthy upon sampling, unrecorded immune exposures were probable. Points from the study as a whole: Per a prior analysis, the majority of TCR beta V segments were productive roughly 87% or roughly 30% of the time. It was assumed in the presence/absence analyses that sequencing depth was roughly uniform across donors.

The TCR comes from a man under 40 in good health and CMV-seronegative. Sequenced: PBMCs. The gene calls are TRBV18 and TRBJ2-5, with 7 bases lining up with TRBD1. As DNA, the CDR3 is TGTGCCAGCTCACCGTACAGGGGAAGAGAGACCCAGTACTTC. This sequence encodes CASSPYRGRETQYF. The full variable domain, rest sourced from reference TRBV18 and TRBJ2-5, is NAGVMQNPRHLVRRRGQEARLRCSPMKGHSHVYWYRQLPEEGLKFMVYLQKENIIDESGMPKERFSAEFPKEGPSILRIQQVVRGDSAAYFCASSPYRGRETQYFGPGTRLLVL.